This TCR beta chain originates from a study of T-cell reconstitution after alpha-beta-depleted transplantation in children. General observations from the study: About two months after transplant, alpha-beta T cells reportedly came from several hundred expanded graft clones. The high TCRbeta diversity at day 60 in some patients came from surviving recipient T cells and thymic progenitors. Most T-cell counts and diversity one year after the transplant came from T cells that were newly produced.

Library preparation (for TCRbeta) was performed with unique molecular identifiers. TCRdb ran MiXCR on the PCR reads and lists one entry per CDR3 protein. The sample consists of some 310,000 distinct CDR3 sequences, around 25% of them appearing once. This clonotype was counted a few times. Its antigen is unidentified. The receptor comes from a male patient between 5 and 17 years old who had a stem cell transplant for acute lymphoblastic leukemia, so the T cells may come from the graft donor. The source was PBMCs, mostly from graft donor cells, collected 180 days after TCRalphabeta/CD19-depleted stem cell transplant.

The CDR3 loop is CASSYSLGGVPGEQYF. DNA for the CDR3: TGTGCCAGCAGTTACTCCTTGGGGGGGGTACCTGGCGAGCAGTACTTC. This sequence joins TRBV6-5 and TRBJ2-7, with 7 bases lining up with TRBD2. With V trimmed by 0 bases and J by 6 bases, 11 bases remained unmatched. The CDR3 sequence is 16 residues long. CDR1 is MNHEY and CDR2 is SVGAGI in the germline V gene.